The source of this T cell receptor beta chain is a study of T cells in Graves' hyperthyroidism and ophthalmopathy. Overall study context: Peripheral blood draws took place at initial diagnosis, ahead of any treatment.

The source material, RNA transcripts, was used to amplify TCR beta CDR3 regions. The study used the HTBI primer set for a first-round RT-PCR of the TCR CDR3. TCRdb reprocessed the multiplex PCR reads with MiXCR, giving one entry per CDR3 protein. The profile covers 450,000 to 600,000 distinct CDR3 sequences, with around 15% appearing a single time and roughly 13% taken by the ten largest. The CDR3 contains 14 residues. Germline V lookup: CDR1 DFQATT, CDR2 SNEGSKA (reference sequence). The J segment lost 0 bases and the V segment lost 3 bases, leaving 4 bases of the junction unmatched. This clonotype appeared many times.

The specimen was blood. This TCR derives from a woman aged 35 to 49 with Graves' hyperthyroidism. The rearrangement links TRBV20-1 to TRBJ1-1; 7 bases fit TRBD1. CDR3 sequence reads: CSASPGQLNTEAFF. In nucleotides, the CDR3 is TGCAGTGCTAGCCCGGGACAGTTGAACACTGAAGCTTTCTTT.